This T cell receptor (beta chain) was documented in a study of T cell changes during pregnancy in multiple sclerosis. Sequencing used immunoSEQ multiplex PCR; TCRdb keeps in-frame clones, though not all of them. The sample contains around 80,000 clones, around 90% of which appear only once. Per germline, CDR1 SGHDT and CDR2 YYEEEE. The CDR3 has 16 residues. V lost 2 bases, J lost 4 bases, and 7 bases stayed unmatched. The J gene is TRBJ2-5, the V gene TRBV5-6; 11 bases agree with TRBD2. The clonotype comes from a female donor with multiple sclerosis, enrolled in a pregnancy study. The sequenced sample was peripheral blood, obtained before pregnancy. CDR3 amino acids: CASSFPSGGSGETQYF. CDR3 in DNA: TGTGCCAGCAGCTTTCCTAGCGGGGGGTCAGGAGAGACCCAGTACTTC.